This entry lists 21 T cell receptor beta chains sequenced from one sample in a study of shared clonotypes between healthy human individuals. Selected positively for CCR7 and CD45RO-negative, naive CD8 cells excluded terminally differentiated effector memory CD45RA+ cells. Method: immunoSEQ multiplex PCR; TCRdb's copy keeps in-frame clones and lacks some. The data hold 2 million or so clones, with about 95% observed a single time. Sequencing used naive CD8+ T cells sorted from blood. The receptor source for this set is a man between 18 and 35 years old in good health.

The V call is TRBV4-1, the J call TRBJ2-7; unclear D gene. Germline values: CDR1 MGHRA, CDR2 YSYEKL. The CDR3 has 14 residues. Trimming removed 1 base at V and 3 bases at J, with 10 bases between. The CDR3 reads CASSQGSRGYEQYF. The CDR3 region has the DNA TGCGCCAGCAGCCAAGGCTCCAGAGGCTACGAGCAGTACTTC.

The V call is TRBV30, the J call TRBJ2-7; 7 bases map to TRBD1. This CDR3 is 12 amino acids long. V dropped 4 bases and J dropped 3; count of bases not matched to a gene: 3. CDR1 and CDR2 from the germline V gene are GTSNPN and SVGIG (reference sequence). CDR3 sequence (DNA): TGTGCCTGGACCGCAGGGGGCTACGAGCAGTACTTC. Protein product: CAWTAGGYEQYF.

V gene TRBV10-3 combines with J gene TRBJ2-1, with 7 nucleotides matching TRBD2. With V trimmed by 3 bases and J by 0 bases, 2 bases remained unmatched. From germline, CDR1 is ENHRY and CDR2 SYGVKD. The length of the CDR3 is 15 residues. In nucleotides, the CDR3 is TGTGCCATCAGTGACGGGGGGAGCTCCTACAATGAGCAGTTCTTC. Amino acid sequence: CAISDGGSSYNEQFF.

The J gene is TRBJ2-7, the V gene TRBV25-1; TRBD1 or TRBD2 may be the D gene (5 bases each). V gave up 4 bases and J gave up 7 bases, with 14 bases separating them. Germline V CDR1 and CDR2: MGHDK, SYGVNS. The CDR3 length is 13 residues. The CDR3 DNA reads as TGTGCCAGCAGTGGATGGGGGACGTATGAGCAGTACTTC. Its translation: CASSGWGTYEQYF.

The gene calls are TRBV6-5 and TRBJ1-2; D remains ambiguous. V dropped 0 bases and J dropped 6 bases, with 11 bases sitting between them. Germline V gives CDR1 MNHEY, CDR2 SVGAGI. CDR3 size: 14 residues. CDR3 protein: CASSYSKRGDGYTF. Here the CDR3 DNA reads TGTGCCAGCAGTTACTCGAAGCGGGGAGATGGCTACACCTTC.

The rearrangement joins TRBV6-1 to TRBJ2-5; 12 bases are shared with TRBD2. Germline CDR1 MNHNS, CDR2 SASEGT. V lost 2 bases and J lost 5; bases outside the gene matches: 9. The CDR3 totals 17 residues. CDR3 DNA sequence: TGTGCCAGCAGTGAATTGAGGCGGACTAGCGGGAAGGAGACCCAGTACTTC. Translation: CASSELRRTSGKETQYF.

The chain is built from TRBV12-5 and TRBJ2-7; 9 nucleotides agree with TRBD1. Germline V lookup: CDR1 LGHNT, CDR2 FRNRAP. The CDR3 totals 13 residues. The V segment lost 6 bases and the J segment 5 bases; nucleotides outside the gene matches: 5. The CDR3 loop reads CASGRTGVDEQYF. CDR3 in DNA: TGTGCTAGTGGGCGGACAGGGGTAGACGAGCAGTACTTC.

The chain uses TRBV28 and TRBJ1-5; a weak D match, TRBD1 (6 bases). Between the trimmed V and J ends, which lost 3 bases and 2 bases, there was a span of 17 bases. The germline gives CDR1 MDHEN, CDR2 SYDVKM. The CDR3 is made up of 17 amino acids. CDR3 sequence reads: CASSFLGGGYGNQPQHF. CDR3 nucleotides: TGTGCCAGCAGTTTCTTAGGGGGGGGATATGGCAATCAGCCCCAGCATTTT.

DNA of the CDR3: TGCAGCGTTGAAGATCGGCCGGGAGGGGCCTACGAGCAGTACTTC. Protein: CSVEDRPGGAYEQYF. This rearrangement joins TRBV29-1 to TRBJ2-7, with TRBD2 identical over 8 bases. The trim removed 0 bases at V and 2 bases at J, leaving 6 bases unmatched. In germline, CDR1 is SQVTM, CDR2 ANQGSEA. The CDR3 is made up of 15 amino acids.

In nucleotides, the CDR3 is TGTGCCAGCAGCCACCGGGACAGGGGGAACACTGAAGCTTTCTTT. The encoded protein is CASSHRDRGNTEAFF. The V gene is TRBV7-9, the J gene TRBJ1-1; 10 bases are shared with TRBD1. This CDR3 region has 15 residues. Germline CDR1 is SEHNR and CDR2 is FQNEAQ (reference sequence). V lost 5 bases to trimming and J lost 1 base; unmatched junction nucleotides: 4.

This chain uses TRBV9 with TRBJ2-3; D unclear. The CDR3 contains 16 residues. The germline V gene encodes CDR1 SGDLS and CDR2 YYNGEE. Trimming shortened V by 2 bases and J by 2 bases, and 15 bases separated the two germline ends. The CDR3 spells CASSVPDGLDTDTQYF. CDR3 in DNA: TGTGCCAGCAGCGTCCCGGACGGGTTGGACACAGATACGCAGTATTTT.

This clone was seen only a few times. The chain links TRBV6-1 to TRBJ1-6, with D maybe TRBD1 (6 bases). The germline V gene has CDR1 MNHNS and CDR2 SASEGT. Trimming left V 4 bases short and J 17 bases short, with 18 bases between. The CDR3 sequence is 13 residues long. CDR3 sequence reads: CASSAYLGDKIHF. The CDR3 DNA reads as TGTGCCAGCAGTGCCTACCTAGGGGACAAGATCCACTTT.

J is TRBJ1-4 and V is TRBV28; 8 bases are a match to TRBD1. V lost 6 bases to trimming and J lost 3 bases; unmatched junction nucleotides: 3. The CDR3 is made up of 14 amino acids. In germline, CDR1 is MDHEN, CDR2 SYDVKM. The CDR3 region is CASSRRGPNEKLFF. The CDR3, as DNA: TGTGCCAGCAGCCGCAGGGGGCCTAATGAAAAACTGTTTTTT. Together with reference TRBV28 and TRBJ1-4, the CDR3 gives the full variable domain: DVKVTQSSRYLVKRTGEKVFLECVQDMDHENMFWYRQDPGLGLRLIYFSYDVKMKEKGDIPEGYSVSREKKERFSLILESASTNQTSMYLCASSRRGPNEKLFFGSGTQLSVL.

The CDR3 DNA reads TGTGCCAGCAGTTACCCGGGACAGGGCAATGAGCAGTTCTTC. Its translation: CASSYPGQGNEQFF. The genes are TRBV2 and TRBJ2-1; 9 nucleotides agree with TRBD1. Germline-derived CDR1 and CDR2 are SNHLY and FYNNEI. The CDR3 has 14 residues. V shed 5 bases, J shed 6 bases, and the junction held 5 bases outside the gene matches.

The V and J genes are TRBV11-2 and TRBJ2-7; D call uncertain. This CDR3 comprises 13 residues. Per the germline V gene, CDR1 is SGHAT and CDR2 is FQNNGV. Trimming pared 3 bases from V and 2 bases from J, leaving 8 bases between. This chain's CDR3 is CASSFSYAYEQYF. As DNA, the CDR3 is TGTGCCAGCAGCTTTTCCTATGCCTACGAGCAGTACTTC. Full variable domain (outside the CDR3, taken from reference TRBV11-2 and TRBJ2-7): EAGVAQSPRYKIIEKRQSVAFWCNPISGHATLYWYQQILGQGPKLLIQFQNNGVVDDSQLPKDRFSAERLKGVDSTLKIQPAKLEDSAVYLCASSFSYAYEQYFGPGTRLTVT.

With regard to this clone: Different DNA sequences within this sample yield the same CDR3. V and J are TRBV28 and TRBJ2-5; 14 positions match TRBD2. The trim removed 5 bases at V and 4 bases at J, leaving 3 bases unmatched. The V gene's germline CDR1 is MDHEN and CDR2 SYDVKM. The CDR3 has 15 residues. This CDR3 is CASSPGLAGGETQYF. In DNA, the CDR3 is TGTGCCAGCAGTCCCGGACTAGCGGGGGGAGAGACCCAGTACTTC.

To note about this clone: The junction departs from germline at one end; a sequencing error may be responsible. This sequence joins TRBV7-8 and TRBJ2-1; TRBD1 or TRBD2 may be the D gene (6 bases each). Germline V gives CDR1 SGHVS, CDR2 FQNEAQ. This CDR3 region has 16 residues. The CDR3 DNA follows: TGTGCCAGCAGCCTCCCGAGGGGGGCCTCCCACAATGAGCAGTTCTTC. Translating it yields CASSLPRGASHNEQFF.

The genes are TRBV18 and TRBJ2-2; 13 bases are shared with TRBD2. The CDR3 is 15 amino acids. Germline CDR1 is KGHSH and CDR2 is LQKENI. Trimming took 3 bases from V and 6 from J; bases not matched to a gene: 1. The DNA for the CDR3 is TGTGCCAGCTCACCGGGACTAGCGGGACCCGGGGAGCTGTTTTTT. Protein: CASSPGLAGPGELFF.

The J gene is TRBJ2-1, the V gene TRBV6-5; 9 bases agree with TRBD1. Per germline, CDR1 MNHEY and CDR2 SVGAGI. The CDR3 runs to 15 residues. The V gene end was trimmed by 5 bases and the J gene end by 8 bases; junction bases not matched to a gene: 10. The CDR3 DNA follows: TGTGCCAGCAGTCAACCGGGACAGGGAGATGATGAGCAGTTCTTC. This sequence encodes CASSQPGQGDDEQFF.

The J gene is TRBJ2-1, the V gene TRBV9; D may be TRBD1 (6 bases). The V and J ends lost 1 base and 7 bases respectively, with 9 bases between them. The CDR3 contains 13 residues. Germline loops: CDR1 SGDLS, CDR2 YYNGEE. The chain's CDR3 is CASSVTGSNEQFF. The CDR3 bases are TGTGCCAGCAGCGTAACAGGGTCGAATGAGCAGTTCTTC.

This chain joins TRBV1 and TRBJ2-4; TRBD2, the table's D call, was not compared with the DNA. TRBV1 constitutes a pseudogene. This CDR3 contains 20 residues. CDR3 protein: CTSSQPPTSGDCLAKNIQYF. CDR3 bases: TGCACCAGCAGCCAACCGCCGACTAGCGGGGATTGCCTAGCCAAAAACATTCAGTACTTC.